A selection of T cell receptor beta chains follows, all from one sample in a study of CD8 T cells in Susac syndrome. TCRdb called the immunoSEQ multiplex PCR reads again in MiXCR, with one record for every CDR3 protein. Here the sample spans around 280,000 distinct CDR3 sequences, about 85% being singletons. The sample taken for sequencing was CD8+ T cells from PBMCs. All receptors come from a human donor with multiple sclerosis. Both conserved end residues are part of each CDR3. D genes are given only for firm matches. Rows give clone size only sometimes, using once, few, many, or a class for an expanded clone.

V gene: TRBV4-2; clone size: -; D gene: TRBD1; J gene: TRBJ1-1; CDR3 protein: CASSQVAGGDLNTEAFF; CDR3 DNA: TGTGCCAGCAGCCAAGTGGCAGGGGGGGATTTGAACACTGAAGCTTTCTTT
V gene: TRBV28; clone size: -; D gene: TRBD1; J gene: TRBJ1-1; CDR3 protein: CASRTGVSTEAFF; CDR3 DNA: TGTGCCAGCAGGACAGGGGTGAGCACTGAAGCTTTCTTT
V gene: TRBV28; clone size: -; D gene: TRBD2; J gene: TRBJ2-1; CDR3 protein: CAGSFLTSGHNEQFF; CDR3 DNA: TGTGCCGGCAGTTTCCTGACTAGCGGACACAATGAGCAGTTCTTC
V gene: TRBV27; clone size: -; D gene: TRBD2; J gene: TRBJ2-1; CDR3 protein: CASKLGTSGSSYNEQFF; CDR3 DNA: TGTGCCAGCAAACTAGGGACTAGCGGGAGCTCCTACAATGAGCAGTTCTTC
V gene: TRBV6-5; clone size: -; D gene: TRBD2; J gene: TRBJ2-2; CDR3 protein: CASNWREGTGELFF; CDR3 DNA: TGTGCCAGCAATTGGCGGGAGGGCACCGGGGAGCTGTTTTTT
V gene: TRBV6-1; clone size: few; D gene: -; J gene: TRBJ2-7; CDR3 protein: CASRAAYSYEQYF; CDR3 DNA: TGTGCCAGCAGGGCGGCTTACTCCTACGAGCAGTACTTC
V gene: TRBV7-9; clone size: -; D gene: -; J gene: TRBJ1-2; CDR3 protein: CASSLGRTAGYGYTF; CDR3 DNA: TGTGCCAGCAGCTTGGGAAGAACAGCCGGCTATGGCTACACCTTC
V gene: TRBV9; clone size: -; D gene: -; J gene: TRBJ2-3; CDR3 protein: CASSVAGVDTDTQYF; CDR3 DNA: TGTGCCAGCAGCGTAGCGGGAGTCGACACAGATACGCAGTATTTT
V gene: TRBV27; clone size: -; D gene: TRBD1; J gene: TRBJ1-1; CDR3 protein: CASSSITLTGRGNTEAFF; CDR3 DNA: TGTGCCAGCAGTTCGATAACGCTGACAGGGCGGGGGAACACTGAAGCTTTCTTT
V gene: TRBV2; clone size: -; D gene: TRBD2; J gene: TRBJ2-1; CDR3 protein: CASSPLAGGGEQFF; CDR3 DNA: TGTGCCAGCAGCCCGTTAGCGGGAGGCGGGGAGCAGTTCTTC
V gene: TRBV28; clone size: -; D gene: TRBD1; J gene: TRBJ2-6; CDR3 protein: CASNKGTGLSSGANVLTF; CDR3 DNA: TGTGCCAGCAATAAGGGGACAGGTTTGTCCTCTGGGGCCAACGTCCTGACTTTC
V gene: TRBV27; clone size: once; D gene: -; J gene: TRBJ2-3; CDR3 protein: CASGFPTDTQYF; CDR3 DNA: TGTGCCAGCGGGTTTCCCACAGATACGCAGTATTTT